The 12 T cell receptor beta chains in this list originate from one sample, sequenced in a study of T cell responses to AZD1222 COVID-19 vaccine. TCRdb's table, derived via immunoSEQ multiplex PCR, lists solely in-frame clones and lacks some. The table shows over 130,000 clones, with roughly 92% occurring only once. The material was peripheral blood, obtained on day 0 of AZD1222 vaccination. The receptors stem from an adult in good health.

This clone was observed a single time. The chain has TRBV4-1 and TRBJ1-1; D call uncertain. Germline loops: CDR1 MGHRA, CDR2 YSYEKL. This CDR3 region has 15 residues. Between the trimmed V and J ends, which lost 5 bases and 0 bases, there was a span of 13 bases. The CDR3 here is CASSASLTMNTEAFF. The CDR3 region has the DNA TGCGCCAGCAGCGCCAGCCTAACCATGAACACTGAAGCTTTCTTT.

The rearrangement uses TRBV9 and TRBJ1-1; perhaps TRBD1 as D (6 bases). Trimming shortened V by 4 bases and J by 5 bases, and 15 bases separated the two germline ends. Germline V lookup: CDR1 SGDLS, CDR2 YYNGEE. This CDR3 has 14 residues. The CDR3 is CASSLGARGTEAFF. For the CDR3, the DNA is TGTGCCAGCAGCTTGGGGGCAAGAGGGACTGAAGCTTTCTTT.

In its sample, this clone was seen once. Here the CDR3 reads CASSFDRSAYEQYF. Written as DNA, the CDR3 is TGTGCCAGCAGTTTCGACAGGTCCGCTTACGAGCAGTACTTC. The chain is built from TRBV27 and TRBJ2-7; D may be TRBD1 (6 bases). CDR1 is MNHEY and CDR2 is SMNVEV in the germline V gene (reference sequence). The CDR3 runs to 14 residues. Trimming left V 3 bases short and J 4 bases short, with 13 bases between.

The V and J genes are TRBV6-1 and TRBJ1-5, with D unclear. The CDR3 has 15 amino acids. Trimming pared 1 base from V and 0 bases from J, leaving 7 bases between. Germline V gene lookup returns CDR1 MNHNS and CDR2 SASEGT. CDR3 coding DNA: TGTGCCAGCAGTGAAGGCAGCAATAGCAATCAGCCCCAGCATTTT. Its translation: CASSEGSNSNQPQHF.

This chain links TRBV5-1 with TRBJ2-5; the D gene is possibly TRBD2 (6 bases). V was trimmed by 4 bases and J by 1 base, leaving 11 bases between them. Germline V CDR1 and CDR2: SGHRS, YFSETQ. The CDR3 spans 14 residues. In DNA form, the CDR3 reads TGCGCCAGCAGCACGGGACTGCTCCAAGAGACCCAGTACTTC. It translates to CASSTGLLQETQYF.

The chain uses TRBV28 and TRBJ1-1; a weak D match, TRBD1 (6 bases). The CDR3 extends over 14 amino acids. V was clipped by 7 bases and J by 0 bases, with 12 bases between them. Germline V lookup: CDR1 MDHEN, CDR2 SYDVKM. As DNA, the CDR3 is TGTGCCAGCATCCTGGGGGACATGAACACTGAAGCTTTCTTT. This gives the protein CASILGDMNTEAFF.

V gene TRBV19 combines with J gene TRBJ1-2, with a tentative D call TRBD1 (5 bases). CDR1 is LNHDA, CDR2 SQIVND, per germline (reference sequence). This CDR3 has 15 residues. Trimming removed 2 bases from V and 8 bases from J, with 18 bases in between. As DNA, the CDR3 is TGTGCCAGTAGTATATACCCCGACAGCTCTGACGGCTACACCTTC. It codes for CASSIYPDSSDGYTF.

This chain joins TRBV7-9 and TRBJ2-1, with D possibly called TRBD1 or TRBD2 (5 bases each). V lost 5 bases to trimming and J lost 5 bases, with 16 bases between them. CDR1 SEHNR and CDR2 FQNEAQ come from the germline V gene (reference sequence). The CDR3 is 15 amino acids. DNA of the CDR3: TGTGCCAGCAGCCCGAGATGGGACGGGAACAATGAGCAGTTCTTC. Its protein product is CASSPRWDGNNEQFF.

The chain carries TRBV18 and TRBJ2-7, with TRBD1 matching over 8 bases. This CDR3 has 15 residues. V dropped 3 bases and J dropped 4; count of bases not matched to a gene: 8. Germline CDR1 and CDR2: KGHSH and LQKENI. Written as DNA, the CDR3 is TGTGCCAGCTCACCCAGGGGACAGGCAGGATACGAGCAGTACTTC. This sequence encodes CASSPRGQAGYEQYF. The entire variable domain, with the rest obtained from reference TRBV18 and TRBJ2-7, is as follows: NAGVMQNPRHLVRRRGQEARLRCSPMKGHSHVYWYRQLPEEGLKFMVYLQKENIIDESGMPKERFSAEFPKEGPSILRIQQVVRGDSAAYFCASSPRGQAGYEQYFGPGTRLTVT.

This chain links TRBV24-1 with TRBJ2-3; 12 bases are a match to TRBD1. V gave up 3 bases and J gave up 4 bases; unmatched junction bases: 10. CDR3 size: 18 residues. Germline-derived CDR1 and CDR2 are KGHDR and SFDVKD. The DNA of the CDR3 is TGTGCCACCAGTGATCTACCCGGGACAGGGGGCGGTGCAGATACGCAGTATTTT. Translating it yields CATSDLPGTGGGADTQYF.

The rearrangement links TRBV28 to TRBJ1-3, with D unclear. This CDR3 comprises 13 residues. CDR1 is MDHEN and CDR2 is SYDVKM in the germline V gene. V was clipped by 6 bases and J by 4 bases, with 10 bases between them. CDR3: CASSLLPGNTIYF. The CDR3 bases are TGTGCCAGCAGCCTCCTTCCGGGAAACACCATATATTTT.

A single count supports this clone. The V gene is TRBV25-1, the J gene TRBJ1-1; D not resolved. Germline CDR1 and CDR2: MGHDK and SYGVNS. This CDR3 contains 14 residues. Trimming left V 1 base short and J 1 base short, with 7 bases between. As DNA, the CDR3 is TGTGCCAGCAGTGAATTGACCCCGAACACTGAAGCTTTCTTT. Protein product: CASSELTPNTEAFF.